The 15 T cell receptor beta chains listed next were all sequenced from one sample in a study of human T cells and chemical hapten exposure (dated by TCRdb to the early 2020s). The library was obtained by RACE. Sequenced using a NextSeq 500. TCRdb trimmed the raw reads at Q25, called clones with MiXCR and kept productive beta chains. Each entry is one CDR3 protein sequence, shown with its most common DNA and genes. The sample table records around 110,000 distinct CDR3 sequences; roughly 10% of these occur just once. Jointly, the top ten make up over 2% of the sample. This specimen's time point label, per the study, means: patch test 3, about 24 weeks after DPC sensitization. The sample's treatment or condition label, decoded: therapeutic diphenylcyclopropenone sensitization with weekly scalp DPC. The sample here was whole blood, taken in connection with sensitization to the hapten diphenylcyclopropenone (DPC). The receptors come from a woman aged 50 to 65 with alopecia areata. Some clones in this sample may be carry-over from other donors' samples.

Ten or more counts support this clonotype. The chain uses TRBV4-2 and TRBJ2-3; D gene uncertain. V lost 4 bases and J 4 bases, leaving 6 bases between the germline ends. The V gene's germline CDR1 is LGHNA and CDR2 YNFKEQ. The CDR3 consists of 12 residues. CDR3 nucleotide sequence: TGTGCCAGCAGCCCCGGGCCAGATACGCAGTATTTT. Translated: CASSPGPDTQYF.

This chain uses TRBV5-6 with TRBJ2-3; D is unresolved. This CDR3 has 15 residues. Germline V gene data show CDR1 as SGHDT and CDR2 as YYEEEE. Trimming cost V 4 bases and J 0 bases, with 12 bases left between them. The CDR3 loop reads CASSRVHLSTDTQYF. CDR3 nucleotide sequence: TGTGCCAGCAGCAGGGTACACCTTAGCACAGATACGCAGTATTTT.

In its sample, this clonotype was seen a few times. The chain carries TRBV29-1 and TRBJ2-3, with D maybe TRBD2 (6 bases). Germline V lookup: CDR1 SQVTM, CDR2 ANQGSEA. This CDR3 is 15 amino acids long. The V and J ends lost 1 base and 0 bases respectively, with 11 bases between them. CDR3 coding DNA: TGCAGCGTTGAAGGGGGGGACGGAAGCACAGATACGCAGTATTTT. Translation gives CSVEGGDGSTDTQYF.

The chain links TRBV6-6 to TRBJ2-3; tentative D call: TRBD2 (5 bases). Germline V gives CDR1 MNHNY, CDR2 SVGAGI (reference sequence). The length of the CDR3 is 14 residues. V lost 2 bases and J 2 bases, leaving 8 bases between the germline ends. DNA for the CDR3: TGTGCCAGCAGTTACCGGGGAGACACAGATACGCAGTATTTT. The encoded protein is CASSYRGDTDTQYF.

This clonotype occurred many times. V gene TRBV7-2 combines with J gene TRBJ2-3; maybe TRBD2 (6 bases). V was clipped by 6 bases and J by 2 bases, with 15 bases between them. The CDR3 covers 15 residues. CDR1 and CDR2 (germline): SGHTA, FQGNSA. The CDR3 sequence: CASSRDFQSTDTQYF. The CDR3 DNA reads as TGTGCCAGCAGTCGGGACTTCCAATCCACAGATACGCAGTATTTT.

This clonotype has only a few counts. The J gene is TRBJ2-7, the V gene TRBV5-4; 7 positions agree with TRBD1. Losses at the gene ends were 4 bases for V and 4 bases for J; bases not matched to a gene: 8. CDR1 SGHNT and CDR2 YYREEE come from the germline V gene (reference sequence). The CDR3 runs 14 residues. CDR3 sequence: CASSAADRTYEQYF. For the CDR3, the DNA is TGTGCCAGCAGCGCGGCGGACAGGACTTACGAGCAGTACTTC.

The table lists this clonotype with a few counts. This CDR3 is CASNPLFAGTEAFF. In DNA form, the CDR3 reads TGTGCCAGCAATCCCCTCTTCGCGGGGACTGAAGCTTTCTTT. The gene calls are TRBV5-5 and TRBJ1-1, with D uncertain. The CDR3 loop spans 14 amino acids. Between the trimmed V and J ends, which lost 6 bases and 5 bases, there was a span of 17 bases. Per germline, CDR1 SGHKS and CDR2 YYEKEE (reference sequence).

A few counts support this clonotype. This rearrangement joins TRBV11-2 to TRBJ1-3; D call uncertain. The germline CDR1 and CDR2 sequences are SGHAT and FQNNGV. This CDR3 has 13 residues. V lost 3 bases, J lost 7 bases, and 10 bases lay in between. The CDR3, as DNA: TGTGCCAGCAGCTTTTCCCCCCGGAACACCATATATTTT. As protein: CASSFSPRNTIYF.

This clonotype was seen a handful of times. The rearrangement joins TRBV20-1 to TRBJ2-1; maybe TRBD1 (5 bases). The CDR3 consists of 15 residues. Between the trimmed V and J ends, which lost 6 bases and 4 bases, there was a span of 19 bases. From germline, CDR1 is DFQATT and CDR2 SNEGSKA (reference sequence). The CDR3 DNA follows: TGCAGTGCGCCAATAAAAGTGGGGCCTTACAATGAGCAGTTCTTC. Amino acids: CSAPIKVGPYNEQFF.

Only a few counts were recorded for this clonotype. This rearrangement joins TRBV28 to TRBJ1-1; no firm D call. The CDR3 extends over 12 amino acids. Germline V CDR1 and CDR2: MDHEN, SYDVKM. The germline V and J ends were trimmed by 5 bases and 5 bases, with 9 bases remaining between them. The CDR3 is CASSLDITEAFF. The CDR3, as DNA: TGTGCCAGCAGTCTCGACATTACTGAAGCTTTCTTT.

The rearrangement links TRBV5-1 to TRBJ1-2, with TRBD1 matching 8 bases. The germline gives CDR1 SGHRS, CDR2 YFSETQ. Trimming cost V 3 bases and J 7 bases; bases outside gene matches: 11. The CDR3 consists of 15 residues. The CDR3 sequence is CASSSLWTGTGGYTF. The CDR3, as DNA: TGCGCCAGCAGCTCCCTATGGACAGGGACTGGTGGCTACACCTTC.

The rearrangement uses TRBV29-1 and TRBJ1-3; perhaps TRBD1 as D (5 bases). Trimming stripped 4 bases from V and 8 bases from J, with 12 bases between. Germline V lookup: CDR1 SQVTM, CDR2 ANQGSEA. The CDR3 length is 12 residues. The CDR3 loop reads CSVGDPPDTIYF. The CDR3 DNA reads as TGCAGCGTTGGGGACCCTCCGGACACCATATATTTT.

This clonotype was seen more than once but under ten times. The V gene is TRBV18, the J gene TRBJ2-4; D is unresolved. Germline V gene data show CDR1 as KGHSH and CDR2 as LQKENI. The ends were cut back, 3 bases at V and 2 bases at J, with 14 bases in the middle. The CDR3 is made up of 16 amino acids. CDR3 bases: TGTGCCAGCTCACCCCTCGATCGTTATCCCAAAAACATTCAGTACTTC. This gives the protein CASSPLDRYPKNIQYF.

This clonotype was observed a few times. The rearrangement links TRBV14 to TRBJ1-1, with TRBD1 identical over 7 bases. The J segment lost 4 bases and the V segment lost 3 bases, leaving 5 bases of the junction unmatched. CDR1 and CDR2 (germline): SGHDN, FVKESK. This CDR3 spans 14 amino acids. CDR3 coding DNA: TGTGCCAGCAGCCACAGGGGGGAGGGCACTGAAGCTTTCTTT. As protein: CASSHRGEGTEAFF.

This clonotype showed up just a few times. This rearrangement joins TRBV12-5 to TRBJ1-1; a weak D match, TRBD1 (6 bases). CDR3 length: 14 residues. The ends were cut back, 6 bases at V and 0 bases at J, with 11 bases in the middle. In germline, CDR1 is LGHNT, CDR2 FRNRAP. As DNA, the CDR3 is TGTGCTAGTGGGGGGGGCACCATGAACACTGAAGCTTTCTTT. As protein: CASGGGTMNTEAFF.